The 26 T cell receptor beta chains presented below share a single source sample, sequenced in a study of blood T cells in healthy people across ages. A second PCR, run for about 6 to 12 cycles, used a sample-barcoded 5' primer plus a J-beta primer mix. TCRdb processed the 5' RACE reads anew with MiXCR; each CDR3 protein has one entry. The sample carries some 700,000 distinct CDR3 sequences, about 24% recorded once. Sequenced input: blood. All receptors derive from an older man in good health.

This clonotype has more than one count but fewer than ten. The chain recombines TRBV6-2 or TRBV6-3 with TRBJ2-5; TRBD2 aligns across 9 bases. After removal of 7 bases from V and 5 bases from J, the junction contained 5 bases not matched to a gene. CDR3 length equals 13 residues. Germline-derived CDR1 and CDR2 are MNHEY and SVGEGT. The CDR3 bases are TGTGCCAGCACACCTAGCGGGGTGGAGACCCAGTACTTC. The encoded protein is CASTPSGVETQYF.

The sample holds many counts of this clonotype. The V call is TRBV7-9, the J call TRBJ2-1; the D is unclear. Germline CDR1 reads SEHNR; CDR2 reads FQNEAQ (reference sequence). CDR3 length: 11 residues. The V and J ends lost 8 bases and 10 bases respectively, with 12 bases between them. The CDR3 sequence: CASEVVTEQFF. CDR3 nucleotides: TGTGCCAGCGAGGTCGTCACCGAGCAGTTCTTC.

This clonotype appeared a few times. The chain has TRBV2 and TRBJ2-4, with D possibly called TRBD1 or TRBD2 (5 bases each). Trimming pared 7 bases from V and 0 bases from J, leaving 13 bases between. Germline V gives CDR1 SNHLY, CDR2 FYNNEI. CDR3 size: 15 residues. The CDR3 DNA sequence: TGTGCCAGCAAGAGGGGTATTGAAGCCAAAAACATTCAGTACTTC. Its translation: CASKRGIEAKNIQYF. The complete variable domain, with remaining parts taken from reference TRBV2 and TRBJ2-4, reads EPEVTQTPSHQVTQMGQEVILRCVPISNHLYFYWYRQILGQKVEFLVSFYNNEISEKSEIFDDQFSVERPDGSNFTLKIRSTKLEDSAMYFCASKRGIEAKNIQYFGAGTRLSVL.

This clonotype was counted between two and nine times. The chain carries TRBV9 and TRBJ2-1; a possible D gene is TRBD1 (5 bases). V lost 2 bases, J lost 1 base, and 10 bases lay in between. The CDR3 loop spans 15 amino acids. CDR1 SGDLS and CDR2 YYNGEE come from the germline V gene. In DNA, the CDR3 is TGTGCCAGCAGCGTCAGGGTGGGGTCCTACAATGAGCAGTTCTTC. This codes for CASSVRVGSYNEQFF.

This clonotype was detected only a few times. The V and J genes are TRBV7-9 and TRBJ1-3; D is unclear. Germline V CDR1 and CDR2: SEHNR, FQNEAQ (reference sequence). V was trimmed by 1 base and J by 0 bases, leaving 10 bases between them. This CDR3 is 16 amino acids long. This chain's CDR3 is CASSLELRSSGNTIYF. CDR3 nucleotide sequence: TGTGCCAGCAGCTTAGAGTTACGGAGCTCTGGAAACACCATATATTTT.

CDR3 sequence (DNA): TGTGCCAGCAGTGAAATCCAGCCCCAGCATTTT. Protein: CASSEIQPQHF. The V gene is TRBV6-1, the J gene TRBJ1-5; D is ambiguous. V was clipped by 2 bases and J by 7 bases, with 3 bases between them. The CDR3 covers 11 residues. Germline V lookup: CDR1 MNHNS, CDR2 SASEGT.

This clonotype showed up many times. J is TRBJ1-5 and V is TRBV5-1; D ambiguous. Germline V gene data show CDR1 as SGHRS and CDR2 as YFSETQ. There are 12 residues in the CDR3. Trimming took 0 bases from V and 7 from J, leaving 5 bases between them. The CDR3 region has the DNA TGCGCCAGCAGCTTGGAGGGACAGCCCCAGCATTTT. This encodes CASSLEGQPQHF. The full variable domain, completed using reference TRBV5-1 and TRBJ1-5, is KAGVTQTPRYLIKTRGQQVTLSCSPISGHRSVSWYQQTPGQGLQFLFEYFSETQRNKGNFPGRFSGRQFSNSRSEMNVSTLELGDSALYLCASSLEGQPQHFGDGTRLSIL.

The CDR3 coding sequence is TGTGCCAGCAGCCGGTTTGGGGGCACCGGGGAGCTGTTTTTT. Translated, it gives CASSRFGGTGELFF. The chain links TRBV25-1 to TRBJ2-2; D may match TRBD1 or TRBD2 (5 bases each). This CDR3 is 14 amino acids long. V lost 6 bases and J lost 4, with 12 bases in between. Germline V gene data show CDR1 as MGHDK and CDR2 as SYGVNS.

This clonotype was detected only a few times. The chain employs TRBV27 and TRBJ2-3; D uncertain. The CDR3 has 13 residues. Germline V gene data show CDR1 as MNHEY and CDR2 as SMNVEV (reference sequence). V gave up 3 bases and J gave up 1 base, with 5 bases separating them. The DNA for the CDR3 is TGTGCCAGCAGTTTCGCTCGCACAGATACGCAGTATTTT. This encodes CASSFARTDTQYF.

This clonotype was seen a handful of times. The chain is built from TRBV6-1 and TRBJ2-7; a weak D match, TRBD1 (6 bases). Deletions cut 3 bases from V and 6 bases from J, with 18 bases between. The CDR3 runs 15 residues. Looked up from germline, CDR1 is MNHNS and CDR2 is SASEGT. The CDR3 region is CASSEDSRLKGEQYF. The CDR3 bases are TGTGCCAGCAGTGAGGACAGTCGCCTTAAGGGCGAGCAGTACTTC.

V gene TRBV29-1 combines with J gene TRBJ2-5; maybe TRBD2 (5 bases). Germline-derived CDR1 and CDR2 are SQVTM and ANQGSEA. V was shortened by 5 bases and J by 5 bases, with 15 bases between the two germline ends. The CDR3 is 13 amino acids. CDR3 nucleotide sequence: TGCAGCGTTAGCGGAGGATTATTGGAGACCCAGTACTTC. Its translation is CSVSGGLLETQYF.

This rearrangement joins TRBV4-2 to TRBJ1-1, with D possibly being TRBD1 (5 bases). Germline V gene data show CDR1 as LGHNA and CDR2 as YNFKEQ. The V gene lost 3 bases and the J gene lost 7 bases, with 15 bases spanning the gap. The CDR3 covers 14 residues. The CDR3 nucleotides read TGTGCCAGCAGCCAGGCCGGGCAGGGCCTTGAAGCTTTCTTT. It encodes CASSQAGQGLEAFF.

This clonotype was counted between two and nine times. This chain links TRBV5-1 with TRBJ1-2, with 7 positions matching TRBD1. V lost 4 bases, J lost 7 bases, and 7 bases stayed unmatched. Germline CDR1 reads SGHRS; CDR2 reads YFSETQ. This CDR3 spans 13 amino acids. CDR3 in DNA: TGCGCCAGCAGCAAGACGACAGGGTTTGGCTACACCTTC. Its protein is CASSKTTGFGYTF.

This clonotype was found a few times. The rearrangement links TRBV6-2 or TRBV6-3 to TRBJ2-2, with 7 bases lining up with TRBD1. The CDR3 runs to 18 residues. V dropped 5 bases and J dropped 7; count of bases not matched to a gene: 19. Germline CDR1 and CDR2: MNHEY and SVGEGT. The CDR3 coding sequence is TGTGCCAGCAGTAAAAACAGGGGCCTACGGGGTCCCGACGGGGAGCTGTTTTTT. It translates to CASSKNRGLRGPDGELFF.

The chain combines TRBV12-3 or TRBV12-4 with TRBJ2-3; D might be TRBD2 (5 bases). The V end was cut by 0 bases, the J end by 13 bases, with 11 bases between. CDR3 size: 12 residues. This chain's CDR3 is CASSLAGLPKYF. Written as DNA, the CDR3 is TGTGCCAGCAGTTTAGCAGGACTCCCTAAGTATTTT.

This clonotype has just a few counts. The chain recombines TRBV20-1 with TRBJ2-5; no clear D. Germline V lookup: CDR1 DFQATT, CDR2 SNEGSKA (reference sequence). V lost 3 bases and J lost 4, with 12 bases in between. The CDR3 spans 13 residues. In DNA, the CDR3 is TGCAGTGCTAGTGTCCCAGAAGGAGAGACCCAGTACTTC. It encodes CSASVPEGETQYF.

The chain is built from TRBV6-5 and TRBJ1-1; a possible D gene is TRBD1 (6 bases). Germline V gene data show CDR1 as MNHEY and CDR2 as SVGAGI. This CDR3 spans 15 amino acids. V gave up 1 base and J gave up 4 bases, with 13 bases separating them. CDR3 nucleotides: TGTGCCAGCAGTTACTTTGGGGGCGGGGGCACTGAAGCTTTCTTT. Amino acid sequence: CASSYFGGGGTEAFF.

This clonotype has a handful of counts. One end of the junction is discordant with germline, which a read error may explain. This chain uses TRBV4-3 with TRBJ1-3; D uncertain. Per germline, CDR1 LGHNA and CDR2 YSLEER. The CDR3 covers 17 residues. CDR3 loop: CASSQGGIDGSGDTIYF. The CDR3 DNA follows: TGCGCCAGCAGCCAAGGTGGGATCGACGGTTCTGGAGACACCATATATTTT.

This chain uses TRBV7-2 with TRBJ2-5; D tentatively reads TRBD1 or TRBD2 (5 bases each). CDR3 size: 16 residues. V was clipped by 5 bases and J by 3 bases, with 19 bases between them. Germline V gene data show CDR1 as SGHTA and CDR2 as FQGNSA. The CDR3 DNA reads TGTGCCAGCAGCGGAAGGGGTCGGGGTAATAAAGAGACCCAGTACTTC. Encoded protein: CASSGRGRGNKETQYF.

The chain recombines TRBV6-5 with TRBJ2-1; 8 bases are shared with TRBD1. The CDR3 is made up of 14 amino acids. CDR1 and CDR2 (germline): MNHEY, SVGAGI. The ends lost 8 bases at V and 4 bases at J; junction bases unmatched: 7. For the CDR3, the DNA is TGTGCCAGCCGACCAGGGGGCCTTTACAATGAGCAGTTCTTC. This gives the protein CASRPGGLYNEQFF.

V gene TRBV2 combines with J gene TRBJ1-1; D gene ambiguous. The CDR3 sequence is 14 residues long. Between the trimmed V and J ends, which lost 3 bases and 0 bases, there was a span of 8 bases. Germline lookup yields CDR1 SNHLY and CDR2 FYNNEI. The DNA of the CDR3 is TGTGCCAGCAGTGAGACTGGTCTGAACACTGAAGCTTTCTTT. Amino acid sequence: CASSETGLNTEAFF.

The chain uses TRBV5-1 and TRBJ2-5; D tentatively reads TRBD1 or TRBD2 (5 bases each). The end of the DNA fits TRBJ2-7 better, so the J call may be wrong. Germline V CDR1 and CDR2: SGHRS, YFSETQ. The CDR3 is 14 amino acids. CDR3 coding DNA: TGCGCCAGCAGCTTGGAAGCATGGGACGACGAGCAGTACTTC. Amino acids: CASSLEAWDDEQYF.

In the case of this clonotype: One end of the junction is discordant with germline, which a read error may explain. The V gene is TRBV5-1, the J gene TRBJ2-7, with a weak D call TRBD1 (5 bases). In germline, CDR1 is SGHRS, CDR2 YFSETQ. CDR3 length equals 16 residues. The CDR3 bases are TGCGCCAGAAGCTTGGCCCCAGGGAAGACGAACTACGAGCAGTACTTC. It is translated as CARSLAPGKTNYEQYF.

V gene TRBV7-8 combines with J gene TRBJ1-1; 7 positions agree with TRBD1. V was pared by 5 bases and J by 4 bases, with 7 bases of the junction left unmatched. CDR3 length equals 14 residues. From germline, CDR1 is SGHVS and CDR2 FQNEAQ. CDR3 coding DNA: TGTGCCAGCAGCCCATTGACAGGGACCACTGAAGCTTTCTTT. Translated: CASSPLTGTTEAFF.

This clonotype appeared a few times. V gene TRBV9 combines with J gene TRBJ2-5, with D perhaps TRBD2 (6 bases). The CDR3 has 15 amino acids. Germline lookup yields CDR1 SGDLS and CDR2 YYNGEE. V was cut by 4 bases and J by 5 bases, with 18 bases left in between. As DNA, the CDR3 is TGTGCCAGCAGCACCACGGAGGGAAGATCGGAGACCCAGTACTTC. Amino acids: CASSTTEGRSETQYF.

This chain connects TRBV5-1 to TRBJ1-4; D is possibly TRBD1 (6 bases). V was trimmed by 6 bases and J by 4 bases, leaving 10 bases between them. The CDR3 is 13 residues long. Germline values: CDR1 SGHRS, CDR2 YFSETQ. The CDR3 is CASKDSNNEKLFF. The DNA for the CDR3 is TGCGCCAGCAAGGACAGCAATAATGAAAAACTGTTTTTT.